These 18 T cell receptor beta chains share one sample of origin, sequenced in a study of blood T cell repertoires in COVID-19. Libraries were prepared by immunoSEQ multiplex PCR; TCRdb keeps only in-frame clonotypes and omits some of them. Seen here are fewer than 150,000 clones, around 64% observed once, and the top ten hold about 0.85%. Sequencing was done on a sample of peripheral blood. Receptor source: a human donor with acute or convalescent COVID-19. The donor label of this sample is uncertain.

The chain carries TRBV5-1 and TRBJ2-2; D gene uncertain. The CDR3 extends over 15 amino acids. The ends were cut back, 0 bases at V and 0 bases at J, with 6 bases in the middle. In germline, CDR1 is SGHRS, CDR2 YFSETQ. CDR3 nucleotides: TGCGCCAGCAGCTTGGGAACTACGAACACCGGGGAGCTGTTTTTT. This sequence encodes CASSLGTTNTGELFF.

The chain recombines TRBV11-2 with TRBJ2-3; 8 nucleotides agree with TRBD2. The V segment lost 4 bases and the J segment 1 base; nucleotides outside the gene matches: 4. CDR1 and CDR2 (germline): SGHAT, FQNNGV. The CDR3 loop spans 15 amino acids. The CDR3 sequence is CASSYKAGGTDTQYF. The CDR3 DNA reads as TGTGCCAGCAGCTATAAAGCGGGGGGCACAGATACGCAGTATTTT.

This chain links TRBV12-3 or TRBV12-4 with TRBJ1-1; perhaps TRBD1 as D (6 bases). V shed 6 bases and J shed 8 bases, with 13 bases lying between them. There are 12 residues in the CDR3. CDR3 sequence (DNA): TGTGCCAGCAGCCGGGACATCTCCGAAGCTTTCTTT. Translation: CASSRDISEAFF.

In this sample, this clone turned up a few times. The V gene is TRBV5-6, the J gene TRBJ1-4, with D unresolved. V lost 4 bases to trimming and J lost 2 bases, with 9 bases between them. Germline V gene sequence: CDR1 SGHDT, CDR2 YYEEEE. This CDR3 region has 14 residues. This chain's CDR3 is CASSGEATNEKLFF. CDR3 in DNA: TGTGCCAGCAGCGGCGAGGCCACTAATGAAAAACTGTTTTTT.

V gene TRBV19 combines with J gene TRBJ1-1; no firm D call. Trimming stripped 1 base from V and 1 base from J, with 7 bases between. There are 14 residues in the CDR3. The germline CDR1 and CDR2 sequences are LNHDA and SQIVND (reference sequence). The CDR3 here is CASSIGGRNTEAFF. The CDR3 bases are TGTGCCAGTAGTATAGGAGGGAGGAACACTGAAGCTTTCTTT. Full variable domain (outside the CDR3, taken from reference TRBV19 and TRBJ1-1): DGGITQSPKYLFRKEGQNVTLSCEQNLNHDAMYWYRQDPGQGLRLIYYSQIVNDFQKGDIAEGYSVSREKKESFPLTVTSAQKNPTAFYLCASSIGGRNTEAFFGQGTRLTVV.

This clone turned up a few times. The chain recombines TRBV2 with TRBJ1-5, with D possibly TRBD1 on 5 matching bases. Germline V gene sequence: CDR1 SNHLY, CDR2 FYNNEI. CDR3 length: 14 residues. With 7 bases removed from V and 3 bases from J, the gap between germline ends came to 13 bases. CDR3 sequence (DNA): TGTGCCAGCACAGGGCGCAGGAACAATCAGCCCCAGCATTTT. It is translated as CASTGRRNNQPQHF.

The chain recombines TRBV2 with TRBJ2-7; 7 nucleotides agree with TRBD2. CDR3 length equals 13 residues. CDR1 SNHLY and CDR2 FYNNEI come from the germline V gene. Germline trimming cut 3 bases from V and 6 bases from J; bases unmatched to any gene: 5. Here the CDR3 reads CASSEGRGLEQYF. CDR3 DNA: TGTGCCAGCAGTGAGGGGAGGGGTCTCGAGCAGTACTTC.

The rearrangement links TRBV11-2 to TRBJ1-1; unclear D gene. CDR1 SGHAT and CDR2 FQNNGV come from the germline V gene. The CDR3 has 19 residues. V lost 1 base to trimming and J lost 0 bases, with 21 bases between them. The CDR3 DNA follows: TGTGCCAGCAGCTTAGGTGGCAGACTGACCAAATTAATGAACACTGAAGCTTTCTTT. Translation gives CASSLGGRLTKLMNTEAFF.

This clone was seen a handful of times. The chain recombines TRBV7-2 with TRBJ1-1; 7 bases align to TRBD1. The junction had 6 bases not matched to a gene; V was cut back by 5 bases and J by 6 bases. The CDR3 covers 13 residues. CDR1 is SGHTA and CDR2 is FQGNSA in the germline V gene. In DNA, the CDR3 is TGTGCCAGCAGCACGGGACAGCGCGCTGAAGCTTTCTTT. Protein product: CASSTGQRAEAFF.

The V gene is TRBV28, the J gene TRBJ1-1; D gene ambiguous. Trimming cost V 0 bases and J 1 base, with 12 bases left between them. CDR3 length: 16 residues. CDR1 MDHEN and CDR2 SYDVKM come from the germline V gene. CDR3 sequence: CASSLWEGTGNTEAFF. CDR3 in DNA: TGTGCCAGCAGTTTATGGGAGGGAACGGGGAACACTGAAGCTTTCTTT.

This clone was detected a few times. This sequence joins TRBV4-1 and TRBJ2-7, with 9 bases matching TRBD2. V shed 3 bases, J shed 1 base, and the junction held 1 base outside the gene matches. The germline CDR1 and CDR2 sequences are MGHRA and YSYEKL. CDR3 length equals 14 residues. The CDR3 protein is CASSQREGSYEQYV. As DNA, the CDR3 is TGCGCCAGCAGCCAGCGGGAGGGTTCCTACGAGCAGTACGTC.

This chain joins TRBV7-9 and TRBJ1-1; D remains unclear. V lost 5 bases and J 1 base, leaving 14 bases between the germline ends. This CDR3 is built from 15 residues. Germline V gene data show CDR1 as SEHNR and CDR2 as FQNEAQ (reference sequence). The CDR3 region has the DNA TGTGCCAGCAGCCCCCGCGGCGGGTGGAACACTGAAGCTTTCTTT. This translates into CASSPRGGWNTEAFF.

V usage is TRBV2 and J usage is TRBJ2-5, with D tentatively TRBD2 (6 bases). Germline assignment: CDR1 SNHLY and CDR2 FYNNEI. Trimming stripped 2 bases from V and 8 bases from J, with 15 bases between. The CDR3 has 14 residues. CDR3 nucleotides: TGTGCCAGCAGTGAAAAGGGCGGGGCGGCCACCCAGTACTTC. Encoded protein: CASSEKGGAATQYF.

The rearrangement joins TRBV10-3 to TRBJ2-1; D gene uncertain. Germline V gene sequence: CDR1 ENHRY, CDR2 SYGVKD. The CDR3 covers 14 residues. The ends were cut back, 0 bases at V and 10 bases at J, with 13 bases in the middle. The CDR3 DNA is TGTGCCATCAGTGAGTCAAGTTCCCCCAGGGAGCAGTTCTTC. Residues: CAISESSSPREQFF.

V is TRBV7-2 and J is TRBJ2-3, with 9 nucleotides matching TRBD2. This CDR3 is 14 amino acids long. CDR1 and CDR2 (germline): SGHTA, FQGNSA. V shed 3 bases, J shed 8 bases, and the junction held 6 bases outside the gene matches. The CDR3 sequence: CASSLGLALGTQYF. Here the CDR3 DNA reads TGTGCCAGCAGCTTGGGACTAGCTTTGGGTACGCAGTATTTT.

The chain has TRBV28 and TRBJ1-3; 7 nucleotides line up with TRBD1. This CDR3 is 16 amino acids long. CDR1 is MDHEN, CDR2 SYDVKM, per germline. V was pared by 4 bases and J by 4 bases, with 10 bases of the junction left unmatched. The CDR3 region is CASSSWTGSVGNTIYF. The CDR3 DNA reads as TGTGCCAGCAGTTCCTGGACAGGCTCGGTCGGAAACACCATATATTTT.

This chain uses TRBV19 with TRBJ2-3, with a possible D match to TRBD2 (6 bases). The CDR3 contains 23 residues. Germline CDR1 and CDR2: LNHDA and SQIVND (reference sequence). V was shortened by 5 bases and J by 2 bases, with 38 bases between the two germline ends. Here the CDR3 DNA reads TGTGCCAGTAGTCCCAGAGGCGCGGGGAACGGCACCAGTTCTTATCTAAACACAGATACGCAGTATTTT. Protein product: CASSPRGAGNGTSSYLNTDTQYF.

CDR3 residues: CSVVVTRGKNIQYF. The DNA of the CDR3 is TGCAGCGTTGTGGTCACAAGGGGCAAAAACATTCAGTACTTC. The V and J genes are TRBV29-1 and TRBJ2-4; the D gene is possibly TRBD1 (5 bases). Looked up from germline, CDR1 is SQVTM and CDR2 is ANQGSEA. The CDR3 runs 14 residues. Trimming cost V 4 bases and J 3 bases, with 13 bases left between them.